This T cell receptor beta chain was identified in a study of STAT3 mutations in large granular lymphocyte leukemia (dated by TCRdb to about 2019). With respect to the entire study: Roughly half of the T-LGLL patients who were sequenced longitudinally carried canonical activating STAT3 mutations. To reconstruct clonal hierarchy and dynamics, serial deep sequencing of TCRbeta CDR3 and STAT3 was performed in patients with T-cell large granular lymphocyte leukemia. A couple of patients with natural killer LGL leukemia were also sequenced longitudinally as controls within the study. Over half of the T-LGLL patients were given one or more immunosuppressive therapy regimens, and 30% to 45% of those treated had a hematologic response. More than 15 representative T-LGLL cases were selected from an initial cohort of approximately 200 LGL patients for longitudinal TCRbeta and STAT3 sequencing. Patients were sequenced at 3 to 5 time points on average, with the number of samplings per patient ranging from 2 to 8.

Remarks on this clone: There is no known antigen for this receptor. No much larger clone is present one base from it, and per-base qualities are unavailable.

An Illumina MiSeq was used to sequence the TCRbeta libraries, yielding an average of about 40,000 productive templates per sample. The immunoSEQ assay, which uses multiplex PCR amplification, was used to generate TCRbeta CDR3 libraries. Turning to the authors' computational methods: Following a previously defined approach, repertoire diversity was calculated, and values close to 0 point to extremely monoclonal samples. The source is immuneACCESS, and TCRdb retained only in-frame sequences with V and J called. Part of the clones is not carried over; for the studies checked, unresolved V genes explain less than half of this, and the remainder is unexplained. V and J calls and clone size follow that table, whereas D and trimming were derived from the DNA. This sample is represented by some 10,000 clones; around 89% of them were singletons. Roughly 35% of the sample is taken by the ten largest. From its cysteine to its phenylalanine, the CDR3 spans 14 amino acids. Of all the DNA, just the CDR3 is kept, 42 bases in frame from base 1. V loses 4 bases at its end and J loses 9 bases; junction bases beyond the gene matches: 11. Sequences SQVTM (CDR1) and ANQGSEA (CDR2) are obtained from the germline V gene.

The paper's findings and limits, for the study overall: Persisting codominant clonotypes in some patients meant a small but highly pathogenic clone may have been missed. At least one immunodominant TCRbeta clonotype was identified in every T-LGLL patient, and multiple immunodominant subclonotypes were identified in about half of the T-LGLL patients. Because no samples were available when a clone first appeared, clonal expansion had to be inferred from samplings taken at other points. Linking therapy response to changes in TCR clonal burden was complicated by variable intervals between samplings and by differing treatment regimens. The burden of the dominant TCR clone was higher than the STAT3 mutant burden in several patients, which suggests that the STAT3 mutation arose secondarily inside a clone that had already expanded. TCR clonotype switching after therapy was observed in about 35% of the 18 patients, and all newly emerging clones were found to be STAT3 wild type.

The same DNA, extracted from blood mononuclear cells, served for both the TCR sequencing and the STAT3 sequencing. The sequence was collected from a man between 60 and 70 years old with T-cell large granular lymphocyte leukemia. Some clones in this sample may be carry-over from other donors' samples. The age is the age at diagnosis. The chain is encoded by TRBV29-1 joined to TRBJ2-1, with 8 middle bases fitting TRBD2. Material for sequencing was peripheral blood mononuclear cells. At the DNA level, the sequence is TGCAGCGTTGGTCAAGCGGGAGTTCGGGGTGAGCAGTTCTTC. Its amino acids are CSVGQAGVRGEQFF.